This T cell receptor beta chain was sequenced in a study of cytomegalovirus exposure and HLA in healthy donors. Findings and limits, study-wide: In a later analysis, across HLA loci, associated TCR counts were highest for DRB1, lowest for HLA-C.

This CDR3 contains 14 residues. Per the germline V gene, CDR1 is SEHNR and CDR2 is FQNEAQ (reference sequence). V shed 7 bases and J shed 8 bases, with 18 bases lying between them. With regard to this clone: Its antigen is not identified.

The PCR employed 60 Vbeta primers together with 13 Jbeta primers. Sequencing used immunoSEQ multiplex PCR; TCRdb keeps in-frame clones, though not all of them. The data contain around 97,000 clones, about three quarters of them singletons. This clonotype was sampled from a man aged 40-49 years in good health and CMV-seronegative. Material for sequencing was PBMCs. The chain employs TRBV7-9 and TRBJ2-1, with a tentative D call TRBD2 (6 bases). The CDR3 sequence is CASTPPGDRDEQFF. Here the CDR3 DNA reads TGTGCCAGCACCCCCCCGGGGGATCGGGATGAGCAGTTCTTC.